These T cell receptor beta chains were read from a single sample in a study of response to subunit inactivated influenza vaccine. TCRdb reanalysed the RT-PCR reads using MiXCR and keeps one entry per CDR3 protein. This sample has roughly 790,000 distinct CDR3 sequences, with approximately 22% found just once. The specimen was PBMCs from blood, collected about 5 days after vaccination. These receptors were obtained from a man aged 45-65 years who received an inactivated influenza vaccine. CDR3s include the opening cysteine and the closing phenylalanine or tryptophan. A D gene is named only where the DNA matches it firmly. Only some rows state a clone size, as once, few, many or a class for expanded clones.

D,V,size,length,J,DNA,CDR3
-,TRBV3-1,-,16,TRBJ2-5,TGTGCCAGCAGCCAAGATGTTAGGAGGGGTCAGGAGACCCAGTACTTC,CASSQDVRRGQETQYF
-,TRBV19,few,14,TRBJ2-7,TGTGCCAGTAGTAAGTGGGGCAGGGACTACGAGCAGTACTTC,CASSKWGRDYEQYF
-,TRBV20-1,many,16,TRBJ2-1,TGCAGTGCTAGTCCACTCGACAGTTCAGCCTACAATGAGCAGTTCTTC,CSASPLDSSAYNEQFF
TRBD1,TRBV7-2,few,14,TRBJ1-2,TGTGCCAGCAGCATCGACAGGGCCGGCTATGGCTACACCTTC,CASSIDRAGYGYTF
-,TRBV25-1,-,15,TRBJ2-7,TGTGCCAGCAGTGAAAGGTTGGGTACTCTGGGCGAGCAGTACTTC,CASSERLGTLGEQYF
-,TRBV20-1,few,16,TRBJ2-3,TGCAGTGCTAGAGAGGGCCGCGTTCTTAGCACAGATACGCAGTATTTT,CSAREGRVLSTDTQYF
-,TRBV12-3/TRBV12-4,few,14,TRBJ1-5,TGTGCCAGCAGTTTAGGAGGATTTGGGCAGCCCCAGCATTTT,CASSLGGFGQPQHF
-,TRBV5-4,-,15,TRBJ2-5,TGTGCCAGCAGGCAACAGGGACGGTACCAAGAGACCCAGTACTTC,CASRQQGRYQETQYF
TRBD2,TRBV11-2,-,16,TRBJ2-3,TGTGCCAGCAGCTTAGTTAGCGGGTTTAGCACAGATACGCAGTATTTT,CASSLVSGFSTDTQYF
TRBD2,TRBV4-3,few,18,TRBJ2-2,TGCGCCAGCAGCCAGCGTCTTACTAGCGGGGGCGGAACCGGGGAGCTGTTTTTT,CASSQRLTSGGGTGELFF
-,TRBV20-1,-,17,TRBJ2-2,TGCAGTGCTAGAGGGAGGTCGGCAGGGCTGTATCCCGGGGAGCTGTTTTTT,CSARGRSAGLYPGELFF
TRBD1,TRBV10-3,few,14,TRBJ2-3,TGTGCCATCAGTCCGACAGGGAACACAGATACGCAGTATTTT,CAISPTGNTDTQYF
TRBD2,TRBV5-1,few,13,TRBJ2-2,TGCGCCAGCAGCATACTAGCGACCGGGGAGCTGTTTTTT,CASSILATGELFF
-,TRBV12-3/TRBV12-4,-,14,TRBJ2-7,TGTGCCAGCAGTTTACACCAGAAACACTACGAGCAGTACTTC,CASSLHQKHYEQYF
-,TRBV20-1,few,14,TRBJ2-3,TGCAGTGCTAAACGGGCCACCTACACAGATACGCAGTATTTT,CSAKRATYTDTQYF
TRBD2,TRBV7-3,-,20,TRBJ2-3,TGTGCCAGCAGTCCCGGCTGGCTAGCGGGAGGCCCCGGGGGCACAGATACGCAGTATTTT,CASSPGWLAGGPGGTDTQYF
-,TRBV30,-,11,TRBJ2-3,TGTGCCTGGCAAAATACCGATACGCAGTATTTT,CAWQNTDTQYF
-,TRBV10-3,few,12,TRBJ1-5,TGTGCCATCAGTGAGTCGAACTTGCCCCAGCATTTT,CAISESNLPQHF
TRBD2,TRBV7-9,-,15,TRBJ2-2,TGTGCCAGCAGCACAAGCGGGATGAACACCGGGGAGCTGTTTTTT,CASSTSGMNTGELFF
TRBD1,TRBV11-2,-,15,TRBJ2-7,TGTGCCAGCAGCGAAACCAGGGGGATCTCCTACGAGCAGTACTTC,CASSETRGISYEQYF
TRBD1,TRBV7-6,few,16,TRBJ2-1,TGTGCCAGCAGGCAAACGGGACAGGGGGTCGTATATGAGCAGTTCTTC,CASRQTGQGVVYEQFF
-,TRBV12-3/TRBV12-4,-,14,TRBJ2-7,TGTGCCAGCAGTTTTGCGACAGCTCTCGGGGAGCAGTACTTC,CASSFATALGEQYF
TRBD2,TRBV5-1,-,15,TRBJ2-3,TGCGCCAGCAGCTTGCGCGGGGGGGCGGCAGATACGCAGTATTTT,CASSLRGGAADTQYF
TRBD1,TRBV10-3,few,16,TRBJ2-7,TGTGCCATCGGAACAGGGGTCCCCGGGTGGAACTACGAGCAGTACTTC,CAIGTGVPGWNYEQYF
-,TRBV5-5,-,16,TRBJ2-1,TGTGCCAGCACCCCCGGATGGGCAGGGGGGAACAATGAGCAGTTCTTC,CASTPGWAGGNNEQFF
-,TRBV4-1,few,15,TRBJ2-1,TGCGCCAGCAGCCGTACCGGGACACCCTACAATGAGCAGTTCTTC,CASSRTGTPYNEQFF
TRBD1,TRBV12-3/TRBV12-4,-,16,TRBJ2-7,TGTGCCAGCAGTTTAGTCGGACAGGGGGCGAACGACGAGCAGTACTTC,CASSLVGQGANDEQYF
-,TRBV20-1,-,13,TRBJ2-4,TGCAGTGCTGACGACAGGGCCAAAAACATTCAGTACTTC,CSADDRAKNIQYF
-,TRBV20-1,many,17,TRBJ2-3,TGCAGTGCTAGCGCTCGCCGGACGTTAGAGAGCACAGATACGCAGTATTTT,CSASARRTLESTDTQYF
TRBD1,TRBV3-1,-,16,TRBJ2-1,TGTGCCAGCAGCCAAGCCGGGACAGGGGGCTGGAATGAGCAGTTCTTC,CASSQAGTGGWNEQFF
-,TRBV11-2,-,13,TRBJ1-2,TGTGCCAGCAGCTTGGGGAGTGGGGAAGGCTACACCTTC,CASSLGSGEGYTF
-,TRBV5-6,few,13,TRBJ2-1,TGTGCCAGCAGCTTGGGGGGGGCAGGGCAGCAGTTCTTC,CASSLGGAGQQFF
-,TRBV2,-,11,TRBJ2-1,TGTGCCAGCAGTGAGGAGCAGGGGCAGTTCTTC,CASSEEQGQFF
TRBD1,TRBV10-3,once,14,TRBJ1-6,TGTGCCATCACCGCGGGACAGAATAATTCACCCCTCCACTTT,CAITAGQNNSPLHF
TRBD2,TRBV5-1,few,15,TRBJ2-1,TGCGCCAGCAGCAGATCTAGCGGGGGGCCCTCGGAGCAGTTCTTC,CASSRSSGGPSEQFF
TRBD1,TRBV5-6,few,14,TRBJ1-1,TGTGCCAGCAAAGGACAGGGGCGGGGTACTGAAGCTTTCTTT,CASKGQGRGTEAFF
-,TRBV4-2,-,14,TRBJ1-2,TGTGCCAGCAGCCAAGCCAGGGCTCGCTATGGCTACACCTTC,CASSQARARYGYTF
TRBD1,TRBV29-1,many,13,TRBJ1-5,TGCAGCGTTGGTTTCGGAGGGGGCCAGCCCCAGCATTTT,CSVGFGGGQPQHF
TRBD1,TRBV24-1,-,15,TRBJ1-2,TGTGCCACCAGTGCCCCGGGACAGGGAGTCGGGGGCTACACCTTC,CATSAPGQGVGGYTF
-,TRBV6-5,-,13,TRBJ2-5,TGTGCCAGCAGTTCCTCCCCCTGGGAGACCCAGTACTTC,CASSSSPWETQYF
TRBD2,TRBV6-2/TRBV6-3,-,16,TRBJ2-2,TGTGCCAGCATGTCCCTAGCGGGAGTGTACACCGGGGAGCTGTTTTTT,CASMSLAGVYTGELFF
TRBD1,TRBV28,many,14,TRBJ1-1,TGTGCCAGCAGCCTCAGGGGGGGAAGCACTGAAGCTTTCTTT,CASSLRGGSTEAFF
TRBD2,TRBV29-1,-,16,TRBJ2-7,TGCAGCGTAGACGACTTCACTAGCGGGGTGGACTACGAGCAGTACTTC,CSVDDFTSGVDYEQYF
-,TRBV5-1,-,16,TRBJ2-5,TGCGCCAGCAGCATATCCGGGACAATGTACCAAGAGACCCAGTACTTC,CASSISGTMYQETQYF
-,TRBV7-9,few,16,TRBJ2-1,TGTGCCAGCAGCTTAGACCAGGAGCTTTTCTACAATGAGCAGTTCTTC,CASSLDQELFYNEQFF
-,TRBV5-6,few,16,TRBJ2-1,TGTGCCAGCAGCTCTACGCCGGGACACGGGGGCAATGAGCAGTTCTTC,CASSSTPGHGGNEQFF
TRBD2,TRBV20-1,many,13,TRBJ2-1,TGCAGTGCTACTAGCGGTAATTACAATGAGCAGTTCTTC,CSATSGNYNEQFF
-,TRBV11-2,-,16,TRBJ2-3,TGTGCCAGCAGCTCCATCAGGGGGGTTAGCACAGATACGCAGTATTTT,CASSSIRGVSTDTQYF
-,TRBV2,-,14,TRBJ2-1,TGTGCCAGCATGGGACCCAGTTCGTACAATGAGCAGTTCTTC,CASMGPSSYNEQFF
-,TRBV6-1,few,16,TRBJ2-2,TGTGCCAGCAGTAGCCCAGGGAGAGTTAACACCGGGGAGCTGTTTTTT,CASSSPGRVNTGELFF
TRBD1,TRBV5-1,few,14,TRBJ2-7,TGCGCCAGCAGCTTGACAGGGGGCGCGGACGAGCAGTACTTC,CASSLTGGADEQYF
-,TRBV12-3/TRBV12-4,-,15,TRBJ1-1,TGTGCCAGCAGTTTAGATTGGGGAGGTGACACTGAAGCTTTCTTT,CASSLDWGGDTEAFF
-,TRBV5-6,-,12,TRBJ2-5,TGTGCCAGCAGCTCCCTTACGAAGACCCAGTACTTC,CASSSLTKTQYF
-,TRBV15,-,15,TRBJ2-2,TGTGCCACCAGCAGAACAAGCGGGTTGACCGGGGAGCTGTTTTTT,CATSRTSGLTGELFF
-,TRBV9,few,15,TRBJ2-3,TGTGCCAGCAGCGCCGCCCTACGCCCTCCGGATACGCAGTATTTT,CASSAALRPPDTQYF
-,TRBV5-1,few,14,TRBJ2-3,TGCGCCAGCAGCCAAGGGGACAGCACAGATACGCAGTATTTT,CASSQGDSTDTQYF
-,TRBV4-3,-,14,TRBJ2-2,TGCGCCAGCAGCCAAGGGTCAGGGGCCGGGGAGCTGTTTTTT,CASSQGSGAGELFF